The 26 T cell receptor beta chains below come from one sample, sequenced in a study of T cells in Graves' hyperthyroidism and ophthalmopathy. TCR beta CDR3 regions were amplified from RNA transcripts. HTBI primers were employed in a first-round RT-PCR of the TCR CDR3. Via MiXCR, TCRdb re-called the multiplex PCR reads, giving one row per CDR3 protein. Among fewer than 450,000 distinct CDR3 sequences listed, roughly 20% were seen once. Sequences were obtained from blood. Receptors were obtained from a man between 18 and 29 years old with Graves' ophthalmopathy.

This clonotype was seen a handful of times. The rearrangement links TRBV12-5 to TRBJ2-5; no firm D call. This CDR3 contains 13 residues. V lost 1 base, J lost 1 base, and 4 bases lay in between. Germline V CDR1 and CDR2: LGHNT, FRNRAP. CDR3 sequence reads: CASGLGGQETQYF. CDR3 DNA sequence: TGTGCTAGTGGTTTGGGCGGCCAAGAGACCCAGTACTTC.

Ten or more counts support this clonotype. The gene calls are TRBV7-9 and TRBJ2-1; D not resolved. Germline V gene sequence: CDR1 SEHNR, CDR2 FQNEAQ (reference sequence). The CDR3 spans 15 residues. V shed 5 bases and J shed 5 bases, with 16 bases lying between them. The CDR3 DNA is TGTGCCAGCAGCGGGCCCTGGGTGCTGAACAATGAGCAGTTCTTC. This sequence encodes CASSGPWVLNNEQFF.

The table lists this clonotype with many counts. The V call is TRBV11-2, the J call TRBJ2-5; TRBD2 aligns across 8 bases. V trimming: 3 bases; J trimming: 5 bases; junction bases outside the gene matches: 5. Germline V CDR1 and CDR2: SGHAT, FQNNGV. The CDR3 sequence is 14 residues long. The CDR3 here is CASSFRGGMETQYF. In DNA, the CDR3 is TGTGCCAGCAGCTTTCGGGGGGGCATGGAGACCCAGTACTTC.

At least ten counts were recorded for this clonotype. This chain uses TRBV20-1 with TRBJ2-3, with 7 bases that match TRBD2. Germline CDR1 and CDR2: DFQATT and SNEGSKA (reference sequence). This CDR3 has 17 residues. V trimming: 2 bases; J trimming: 0 bases; junction bases outside the gene matches: 11. CDR3 protein: CSARIGTTRSSTDTQYF. The CDR3 DNA is TGCAGTGCTAGAATAGGGACTACCCGTTCTAGCACAGATACGCAGTATTTT.

The rearrangement joins TRBV15 to TRBJ2-7, with 12 bases lining up with TRBD1. Germline CDR1 and CDR2: LNHNV and YYDKDF (reference sequence). V shed 3 bases, J shed 4 bases, and the junction held 4 bases outside the gene matches. The CDR3 has 15 residues. The CDR3: CATSSPGQGAYEQYF. In DNA, the CDR3 is TGTGCCACCAGCAGTCCGGGACAGGGGGCTTACGAGCAGTACTTC.

This clonotype occurred a few times. The rearrangement links TRBV9 to TRBJ2-6; D possibly corresponds to TRBD1 (6 bases). Germline-derived CDR1 and CDR2 are SGDLS and YYNGEE. This CDR3 is built from 17 residues. V was clipped by 0 bases and J by 3 bases, with 13 bases between them. CDR3 DNA sequence: TGTGCCAGCAGCGTAGACGGGACACCTGTTGGGGCCAACGTCCTGACTTTC. Its translation: CASSVDGTPVGANVLTF.

This clonotype was observed a few times. The chain has TRBV14 and TRBJ1-1; D is undetermined. Trimming removed 0 bases at V and 6 bases at J, with 5 bases between. The CDR3 runs 12 residues. The germline gives CDR1 SGHDN, CDR2 FVKESK. The CDR3 DNA reads TGTGCCAGCAGCCAAGACGGTCCTGAAGCTTTCTTT. This gives the protein CASSQDGPEAFF. Variable domain in full (rest from reference TRBV14 and TRBJ1-1): EAGVTQFPSHSVIEKGQTVTLRCDPISGHDNLYWYRRVMGKEIKFLLHFVKESKQDESGMPNNRFLAERTGGTYSTLKVQPAELEDSGVYFCASSQDGPEAFFGQGTRLTVV.

This clonotype was counted ten times or more. This chain links TRBV3-1 with TRBJ1-1; no firm D call. V lost 1 base to trimming and J lost 7 bases, with 13 bases between them. Germline CDR1 reads LGHDT; CDR2 reads YNNKEL (reference sequence). The length of the CDR3 is 14 residues. The CDR3 DNA sequence: TGTGCCAGCAGCCAAGTCAGTGGGTCGAATGAAGCTTTCTTT. It specifies CASSQVSGSNEAFF.

This clonotype was counted only a few times. The junction does not match germline at one end; this may be a read error. The CDR3 loop is CASRWSGTGELFF. CDR3 nucleotides: TGTGCAAGCAGGTGGTCGGGCACCGGGGAGCTGTTTTTT. This chain links TRBV7-9 with TRBJ2-2; D remains ambiguous. The CDR3 loop spans 13 amino acids. The germline gives CDR1 SEHNR, CDR2 FQNEAQ (reference sequence).

The V call is TRBV20-1, the J call TRBJ1-5; TRBD1 agrees at 9 bases. Trimming removed 5 bases from V and 5 bases from J; junction bases left unmatched: 4. The CDR3 runs to 13 residues. Germline CDR1 DFQATT, CDR2 SNEGSKA (reference sequence). The CDR3 DNA reads as TGCAGTGCTGGCCGGGACAGGGATCAGCCCCAGCATTTT. Its translation: CSAGRDRDQPQHF.

This chain joins TRBV19 and TRBJ2-1; D ambiguous. Germline CDR1 reads LNHDA; CDR2 reads SQIVND (reference sequence). This CDR3 is 15 amino acids long. V was trimmed by 0 bases and J by 0 bases, leaving 6 bases between them. The chain's CDR3 is CASSIDGTSYNEQFF. In nucleotides, the CDR3 is TGTGCCAGTAGTATAGATGGCACCTCCTACAATGAGCAGTTCTTC.

In this sample, this clonotype turned up a few times. V gene TRBV19 combines with J gene TRBJ2-7; either TRBD1 or TRBD2 may fit D (6 bases each). V was cut by 5 bases and J by 2 bases, with 19 bases left in between. This CDR3 region has 16 residues. Per germline, CDR1 LNHDA and CDR2 SQIVND (reference sequence). CDR3: CASSAGKDSMAYEQYF. The CDR3 DNA reads TGTGCCAGTAGTGCGGGGAAGGACAGTATGGCCTACGAGCAGTACTTC.

At least ten counts were recorded for this clonotype. This sequence joins TRBV24-1 and TRBJ1-2; D remains unclear. Trimming removed 3 bases from V and 5 bases from J, with 6 bases in between. Germline CDR1 reads KGHDR; CDR2 reads SFDVKD. CDR3 length equals 12 residues. The CDR3 DNA reads as TGTGCCACCAGTGATCCTGAGTATGGCTACACCTTC. Protein product: CATSDPEYGYTF.

The chain joins TRBV3-1 to TRBJ1-2; 7 nucleotides line up with TRBD1. Per the germline V gene, CDR1 is LGHDT and CDR2 is YNNKEL (reference sequence). The length of the CDR3 is 16 residues. J lost 0 bases, V lost 2 bases, and 6 bases had no gene match. The chain's CDR3 is CASSQPCGQANYGYTF. The DNA for the CDR3 is TGTGCCAGCAGCCAACCTTGTGGACAGGCTAACTATGGCTACACCTTC.

This clonotype has ten or more counts. The chain uses TRBV11-2 and TRBJ2-7; maybe TRBD2 (6 bases). Germline V gene data show CDR1 as SGHAT and CDR2 as FQNNGV. V was clipped by 8 bases and J by 0 bases, with 14 bases between them. The CDR3 is 14 amino acids. CDR3 nucleotides: TGTGCCAGCCGACGGGGGTACTCCTCCTACGAGCAGTACTTC. It codes for CASRRGYSSYEQYF.

The chain combines TRBV9 with TRBJ2-7, with D possibly TRBD2 on 5 matching bases. Trimming shortened V by 0 bases and J by 5 bases, and 9 bases separated the two germline ends. Germline lookup yields CDR1 SGDLS and CDR2 YYNGEE. This CDR3 contains 13 residues. The CDR3 sequence: CASSVEPGNEQYF. CDR3 sequence (DNA): TGTGCCAGCAGCGTAGAACCCGGGAACGAGCAGTACTTC.

This clonotype has only a few counts. The rearrangement uses TRBV6-6 and TRBJ1-2, with 7 nucleotides matching TRBD1. Per germline, CDR1 MNHNY and CDR2 SVGAGI (reference sequence). V lost 0 bases, J lost 8 bases, and 12 bases stayed unmatched. This CDR3 has 16 residues. Written as DNA, the CDR3 is TGTGCCAGCAGTTACTCGACCACTACAGGGGCGTCGGGCTACACCTTC. This translates into CASSYSTTTGASGYTF.

The J gene is TRBJ2-7, the V gene TRBV27, with a weak D call TRBD1 (6 bases). Germline CDR1 is MNHEY and CDR2 is SMNVEV (reference sequence). The CDR3 length is 12 residues. Trimming removed 8 bases at V and 2 bases at J, with 10 bases between. The CDR3 sequence is CASSTGPYEQYF. The CDR3 nucleotides are TGTGCCAGCTCGACAGGACCCTACGAGCAGTACTTC.

This clonotype was counted ten times or more. The chain joins TRBV7-9 to TRBJ2-2; TRBD2 might be the D (6 bases). CDR1 is SEHNR, CDR2 FQNEAQ, per germline (reference sequence). The CDR3 runs to 12 residues. The V end lost 10 bases, the J end lost 7 bases, and 13 bases lay between the germline ends. CDR3 nucleotides: TGTGCCACCGGGACTGAGGGCGGGGAGCTGTTTTTT. This sequence encodes CATGTEGGELFF. Variable domain in full (rest from reference TRBV7-9 and TRBJ2-2): DTGVSQNPRHKITKRGQNVTFRCDPISEHNRLYWYRQTLGQGPEFLTYFQNEAQLEKSRLLSDRFSAERPKGSFSTLEIQRTEQGDSAMYLCATGTEGGELFFGEGSRLTVL.

This clonotype was recorded many times. The V and J genes are TRBV7-9 and TRBJ2-1; 12 bases line up with TRBD2. V lost 5 bases, J lost 4 bases, and 3 bases stayed unmatched. The CDR3 is made up of 15 amino acids. CDR1 is SEHNR, CDR2 FQNEAQ, per germline (reference sequence). The CDR3 region has the DNA TGTGCCAGCAGCCCGACTAGCGGGGGTTACAATGAGCAGTTCTTC. This translates into CASSPTSGGYNEQFF.

This clonotype occurred many times. This chain joins TRBV6-1 and TRBJ2-2; D might be TRBD2 (6 bases). V was cut by 1 base and J by 0 bases, with 21 bases left in between. The CDR3 covers 20 residues. Germline loops: CDR1 MNHNS, CDR2 SASEGT. CDR3 bases: TGTGCCAGCAGTGAAGAAGGGTGGAGCGGGCGAACAGCGAACACCGGGGAGCTGTTTTTT. As protein: CASSEEGWSGRTANTGELFF.

In its sample, this clonotype was seen many times. The chain joins TRBV6-5 to TRBJ1-2; D is possibly TRBD1 (6 bases). CDR1 is MNHEY, CDR2 SVGAGI, per germline. Trimming cost V 0 bases and J 0 bases, with 8 bases left between them. The CDR3 sequence is 15 residues long. CDR3 DNA: TGTGCCAGCAGTTACTCTAGGACAGCTAACTATGGCTACACCTTC. It translates to CASSYSRTANYGYTF.

The V and J genes are TRBV6-1 and TRBJ2-1, with 10 bases that match TRBD1. The CDR3 length is 13 residues. With 6 bases clipped from V and 8 bases from J, the junction kept 4 bases outside the gene matches. Germline CDR1 reads MNHNS; CDR2 reads SASEGT. The CDR3 protein is CASRGTGVHEQFF. In nucleotides, the CDR3 is TGTGCCAGCAGAGGGACAGGGGTACATGAGCAGTTCTTC.

This clonotype was observed many times. The rearrangement links TRBV7-9 to TRBJ1-2; a weak D match, TRBD1 (5 bases). In germline, CDR1 is SEHNR, CDR2 FQNEAQ (reference sequence). The CDR3 covers 14 residues. V was clipped by 6 bases and J by 0 bases, with 11 bases between them. The CDR3 DNA reads TGTGCCAGCAGTCGGGACGTAGCTAACTATGGCTACACCTTC. Protein sequence: CASSRDVANYGYTF.

This clonotype has a count of ten or more. This rearrangement joins TRBV7-2 to TRBJ1-2; TRBD1 agrees at 9 bases. Germline V lookup: CDR1 SGHTA, CDR2 FQGNSA. Trimming took 5 bases from V and 7 from J; bases not matched to a gene: 14. This CDR3 region has 16 residues. Here the CDR3 reads CASSTAVDRGSGGYTF. CDR3 sequence (DNA): TGTGCCAGCAGCACGGCCGTGGACAGGGGCTCGGGTGGCTACACCTTC.

In its sample, this clonotype was seen many times. This sequence joins TRBV18 and TRBJ1-1, with D possibly TRBD1 on 5 matching bases. Germline lookup yields CDR1 KGHSH and CDR2 LQKENI. V was shortened by 5 bases and J by 3 bases, with 10 bases between the two germline ends. This CDR3 is built from 13 residues. CDR3 sequence: CASSWGGDTEAFF. The DNA for the CDR3 is TGTGCCAGCTCATGGGGAGGGGACACTGAAGCTTTCTTT.